Listed below are T cell receptor beta chains from one sample, sequenced in a study of CD8+ T cells in alopecia areata. Libraries were prepared by immunoSEQ multiplex PCR; TCRdb keeps only in-frame clonotypes and omits some of them. The sample lists about 200,000 clones, around two fifths seen once, with around 0.48% in the top ten. The material sequenced was CD4+ T cells sorted from blood, taken between weeks 30 and 35, from a patient treated with tofacitinib. The receptors originated from a human donor with alopecia areata. The CDR3 runs from the conserved cysteine through the conserved F or W. The D gene is left open where the match is weak. The size of a clone is reported for some rows only, either as once, few or many, or as a class for expanded clones.

CASSVGTSGGASYNEQFF	TGTGCCAGCAGCGTAGGGACTAGCGGGGGGGCGAGTTACAATGAGCAGTTCTTC	TRBJ2-1	few	TRBD2	TRBV9
CASRPGTSKHNEQFF	TGTGCCAGCAGACCCGGGACTAGTAAACACAATGAGCAGTTCTTC	TRBJ2-1	.	TRBD2	TRBV11-2
CASSPRRNTGELFF	TGTGCCAGCAGCCCTCGGCGGAACACCGGGGAGCTGTTTTTT	TRBJ2-2	.	.	TRBV25-1
CASSLLNRDTEAFF	TGCGCCAGCAGCTTGCTTAATCGGGACACTGAAGCTTTCTTT	TRBJ1-1	.	.	TRBV5-1
CASSTLGGGYEQYF	.	TRBJ2-7	.	.	TRBV18
CASSPFGSWPFF	TGTGCCAGCAGCCCCTTCGGGTCCTGGCCCTTCTTC	TRBJ2-1	few	.	TRBV14
CASSPRQISYNSPLHF	TGTGCCAGCAGTCCCCGACAGATCTCCTATAATTCACCCCTCCACTTT	TRBJ1-6	few	.	TRBV27
CASRLRDRDEKLFF	TGTGCCAGCAGACTACGGGACAGGGATGAAAAACTGTTTTTT	TRBJ1-4	few	TRBD1	TRBV6-6
CASSQSGRTGRRELQYF	TGTGCCAGCAGCCAATCAGGACGGACAGGACGACGAGAATTGCAGTATTTT	TRBJ2-3	few	TRBD1	TRBV14
CASSPQVSGSVPYEQYF	TGTGCCAGCTCACCCCAGGTGAGCGGGAGTGTCCCCTACGAGCAGTACTTC	TRBJ2-7	few	TRBD2	TRBV18
CSVEHQLAKNIQYF	TGCAGCGTTGAACACCAGCTAGCCAAAAACATTCAGTACTTC	TRBJ2-4	.	.	TRBV29-1
CASSLLAGGTDTQYF	TGTGCCAGCAGCTTGCTAGCGGGAGGCACAGATACGCAGTATTTT	TRBJ2-3	.	TRBD2	TRBV11-2
CSAKKSYGYTF	TGCAGTGCTAAAAAAAGCTATGGCTACACCTTC	TRBJ1-2	.	.	TRBV20-1
CAWSRGGAGNTIYF	TGTGCCTGGAGTCGAGGGGGCGCTGGAAACACCATATATTTT	TRBJ1-3	.	TRBD1	TRBV30
CASSVASLLLALETQYF	TGTGCCAGCAGCGTAGCATCCCTACTACTAGCCCTGGAGACCCAGTACTTC	TRBJ2-5	.	.	TRBV9
CATTTGYGYTF	TGTGCCACCACGACTGGATATGGCTACACCTTC	TRBJ1-2	.	.	TRBV19
CASSLATSGGRTDTQYF	TGTGCCAGCAGCTTAGCGACTAGCGGGGGCCGCACAGATACGCAGTATTTT	TRBJ2-3	.	TRBD2	TRBV7-9
CASTLNRVSYEQYF	TGTGCCAGCACTTTAAACAGGGTCTCCTACGAGCAGTACTTC	TRBJ2-7	.	.	TRBV27
CAWSLTGSPFEAFF	TGTGCCTGGAGTTTGACGGGATCCCCGTTTGAAGCTTTCTTT	TRBJ1-1	.	.	TRBV30
CASSQEWQDTDTQYF	TGTGCCAGCAGCCAAGAATGGCAGGACACAGATACGCAGTATTTT	TRBJ2-3	.	.	TRBV14
CASSWGDKANVLTF	TGTGCCAGCAGCTGGGGGGATAAGGCCAACGTCCTGACTTTC	TRBJ2-6	.	.	TRBV27
CASSQQRTPNEQFF	TGCGCCAGCAGCCAGCAGCGTACCCCGAATGAGCAGTTCTTC	TRBJ2-1	.	.	TRBV4-1
CASREREGPENEQFF	TGCGCCAGCAGGGAGCGGGAGGGCCCGGAGAATGAGCAGTTCTTC	TRBJ2-1	.	TRBD2	TRBV5-1
CASSQPSGAWEAFF	TGCGCCAGCAGCCAACCTTCCGGGGCATGGGAAGCTTTCTTT	TRBJ1-1	.	.	TRBV4-1
CAQQGNNEQFF	TGTGCACAGCAGGGGAACAATGAGCAGTTCTTC	TRBJ2-1	.	.	TRBV30
CASSYDGSRPNYGYTF	TGTGCCAGCAGTTACGACGGCAGCAGACCTAACTATGGCTACACCTTC	TRBJ1-2	.	.	TRBV6-5
CASSQATTSGYEQYF	TGTGCCAGCAGCCAAGCCACGACTAGCGGCTACGAGCAGTACTTC	TRBJ2-7	.	TRBD2	TRBV4-2
CASSVSGELFF	TGTGCCAGCAGCGTATCCGGGGAGCTGTTTTTT	TRBJ2-2	few	.	TRBV9
CASSRTGELFF	TGCGCCAGCAGCCGGACCGGGGAGCTGTTTTTT	TRBJ2-2	few	.	TRBV10-1
CSVGGGSTEAFF	TGCAGCGTTGGGGGCGGGAGCACTGAAGCTTTCTTT	TRBJ1-1	.	.	TRBV29-1
CASSLGPGANVLTF	TGTGCCAGCAGCTTGGGGCCAGGGGCCAACGTCCTGACTTTC	TRBJ2-6	.	.	TRBV7-2
CASSSGTWSEQYF	TGCGCCAGCAGCTCCGGGACATGGAGCGAGCAGTACTTC	TRBJ2-7	.	.	TRBV5-1
CASSKGLAGTDTQYF	TGTGCCAGCAGCAAGGGACTAGCGGGGACAGATACGCAGTATTTT	TRBJ2-3	.	TRBD2	TRBV5-4
CASSLLLEGVRYTF	TGTGCCAGCAGCTTACTTTTAGAAGGGGTACGCTACACCTTC	TRBJ1-2	.	.	TRBV7-9
CASSQGQGMGEKLFF	TGCGCCAGCAGCCAAGGACAGGGAATGGGGGAAAAACTGTTTTTT	TRBJ1-4	.	TRBD1	TRBV4-1
CAWGPTGDTEAFF	TGTGCCTGGGGCCCGACGGGGGACACTGAAGCTTTCTTT	TRBJ1-1	.	.	TRBV30
CASSNKQGRRTGELFF	TGTGCCAGTAGCAACAAACAGGGCCGAAGGACCGGGGAGCTGTTTTTT	TRBJ2-2	.	.	TRBV19
CASSLVGNGSPLHF	TGTGCCAGCAGTTTAGTGGGCAATGGTTCACCCCTCCACTTT	TRBJ1-6	.	.	TRBV28
CASSRADRHTYEQYF	TGCGCCAGCAGCCGCGCGGACAGACATACCTACGAGCAGTACTTC	TRBJ2-7	few	.	TRBV4-1
CASSSPGLAPYEQYF	TGTGCCAGCAGCTCTCCGGGACTAGCTCCCTACGAGCAGTACTTC	TRBJ2-7	few	TRBD2	TRBV6-6
CASSLNQPLGDRGRNYGYTF	TGCGCCAGCAGCCTCAATCAACCCCTCGGGGACAGGGGGCGCAACTATGGCTACACCTTC	TRBJ1-2	.	TRBD1	TRBV23-1
CASSLAGMSYEQYF	TGCGCCAGCAGCTTAGCAGGGATGTCCTACGAGCAGTACTTC	TRBJ2-7	.	.	TRBV5-1
CASSLSGTRETQYF	TGTGCCAGCAGCTTATCCGGGACTCGAGAGACCCAGTACTTC	TRBJ2-5	few	.	TRBV7-2
CASNTLMLAGGNTGELFF	TGTGCCAGCAACACCCTGATGCTAGCGGGGGGAAACACCGGGGAGCTGTTTTTT	TRBJ2-2	.	TRBD2	TRBV7-9
CAISESGRPYTF	TGTGCCATCAGTGAGTCGGGACGGCCCTACACCTTC	TRBJ1-2	.	.	TRBV10-3